These 14 T cell receptor beta chains were all obtained from the same sample, sequenced in a study of T cells of healthy individuals. TCRdb called the 5' RACE reads again in MiXCR, with one record for every CDR3 protein. Here the sample spans about 82,000 distinct CDR3 sequences, approximately 4.7% being singletons. The receptor source for this set is a female donor in good health.

This clonotype was observed a handful of times. The CDR3 here is CASSYRDSAYEQYF. The CDR3 region has the DNA TGTGCCAGTAGTTATCGTGACAGTGCCTACGAGCAGTACTTC. This rearrangement joins TRBV19 to TRBJ2-7; weak D call: TRBD1 (5 bases). Trimming left V 5 bases short and J 2 bases short, with 13 bases between. The CDR3 loop spans 14 amino acids. From germline, CDR1 is LNHDA and CDR2 SQIVND (reference sequence).

This clonotype came up a few times. The chain is built from TRBV6-2 or TRBV6-3 and TRBJ1-5; TRBD1 matches 9 bases. The trim removed 6 bases at V and 2 bases at J, leaving 5 bases unmatched. CDR3 length equals 15 residues. Germline CDR1 is MNHEY and CDR2 is SVGEGT. The CDR3 DNA reads as TGTGCCAGCAGGGCTGACAGGGGGGGCAATCAGCCCCAGCATTTT. Translating it yields CASRADRGGNQPQHF.

This clonotype was seen a handful of times. The J gene is TRBJ2-1, the V gene TRBV4-1, with no clear D. CDR3 length equals 13 residues. Between the trimmed V and J ends, which lost 1 base and 9 bases, there was a span of 10 bases. Germline V gene sequence: CDR1 MGHRA, CDR2 YSYEKL. The CDR3 loop reads CASSQGPYGEQFF. CDR3 sequence (DNA): TGCGCCAGCAGCCAAGGTCCCTATGGTGAGCAGTTCTTC.

This clonotype has ten or more counts. The chain employs TRBV5-1 and TRBJ1-1, with D unresolved. Deletions cut 0 bases from V and 0 bases from J, with 9 bases between. CDR1 and CDR2 (germline): SGHRS, YFSETQ. This CDR3 has 15 residues. The DNA for the CDR3 is TGCGCCAGCAGCTTGGATCTGGGAATGAACACTGAAGCTTTCTTT. It yields the protein CASSLDLGMNTEAFF.

This clonotype was detected many times. The chain combines TRBV28 with TRBJ2-4; D call uncertain. The CDR3 is made up of 15 amino acids. Between the trimmed V and J ends, which lost 5 bases and 0 bases, there was a span of 11 bases. Germline CDR1 is MDHEN and CDR2 is SYDVKM. The CDR3 DNA reads TGTGCCAGCAGTCAATTCGTATTAGCCAAAAACATTCAGTACTTC. The encoded protein is CASSQFVLAKNIQYF.

The rearrangement uses TRBV5-1 and TRBJ1-1; D is uncertain. From germline, CDR1 is SGHRS and CDR2 YFSETQ. The V gene lost 5 bases and the J gene lost 2 bases, with 16 bases spanning the gap. CDR3 length: 15 amino acids. Written as DNA, the CDR3 is TGCGCCAGCAGGCGGGCAGGCCTGGGAAACACTGAAGCTTTCTTT. It codes for CASRRAGLGNTEAFF. The whole variable domain, filled in from reference TRBV5-1 and TRBJ1-1, reads KAGVTQTPRYLIKTRGQQVTLSCSPISGHRSVSWYQQTPGQGLQFLFEYFSETQRNKGNFPGRFSGRQFSNSRSEMNVSTLELGDSALYLCASRRAGLGNTEAFFGQGTRLTVV.

The rearrangement links TRBV30 to TRBJ1-1, with TRBD1 matching 8 bases. Germline-derived CDR1 and CDR2 are GTSNPN and SVGIG (reference sequence). CDR3 size: 15 residues. Trimming removed 0 bases from V and 3 bases from J; junction bases left unmatched: 6. CDR3 sequence (DNA): TGTGCCTGGAGTGTCCAGGGGGCAGGAGACACTGAAGCTTTCTTT. Residues: CAWSVQGAGDTEAFF.

This clonotype was observed at least ten times. This rearrangement joins TRBV11-2 to TRBJ2-7, with D unclear. CDR1 is SGHAT and CDR2 is FQNNGV in the germline V gene. With 5 bases removed from V and 12 bases from J, the gap between germline ends came to 17 bases. The CDR3 is 12 amino acids. This CDR3 is CASSPSYNPLYF. The CDR3 coding sequence is TGTGCCAGCAGCCCCTCGTACAACCCGCTGTACTTC.

This clonotype occurred many times. The J gene is TRBJ2-7, the V gene TRBV2; D may be TRBD1 (6 bases). The CDR3 consists of 15 residues. CDR1 is SNHLY, CDR2 FYNNEI, per germline. The V end lost 6 bases, the J end lost 0 bases, and 15 bases lay between the germline ends. The CDR3 sequence: CASSLGQRSSYEQYF. Here the CDR3 DNA reads TGTGCCAGCAGCCTGGGACAACGAAGCTCCTACGAGCAGTACTTC.

This clonotype has only a few counts. The J gene is TRBJ1-1, the V gene TRBV28, with 11 bases that match TRBD1. The J segment lost 4 bases and the V segment lost 1 base, leaving 11 bases of the junction unmatched. The CDR3 runs 18 residues. Germline lookup yields CDR1 MDHEN and CDR2 SYDVKM. CDR3: CASSLLGQGARGSTEAFF. The CDR3 DNA sequence: TGTGCCAGCAGTTTATTAGGACAGGGGGCGCGGGGTAGCACTGAAGCTTTCTTT.

The sample holds many counts of this clonotype. The chain is built from TRBV4-2 and TRBJ2-7; D is perhaps TRBD1 or TRBD2 (6 bases each). Trimming stripped 0 bases from V and 2 bases from J, with 17 bases between. CDR1 is LGHNA and CDR2 is YNFKEQ in the germline V gene. The CDR3 spans 17 residues. The CDR3 loop is CASSQDLGGGGTYEQYF. The CDR3 DNA is TGTGCCAGCAGCCAAGATTTAGGAGGAGGGGGGACCTACGAGCAGTACTTC.

The J gene is TRBJ1-5, the V gene TRBV27; D ambiguous. The germline CDR1 and CDR2 sequences are MNHEY and SMNVEV (reference sequence). V was cut by 10 bases and J by 1 base, with 11 bases left in between. This CDR3 is built from 13 residues. The CDR3 sequence: CATPEGSNQPQHF. CDR3 in DNA: TGTGCCACCCCTGAGGGAAGCAATCAGCCCCAGCATTTT.

This clonotype has more than one count but fewer than ten. The V call is TRBV28, the J call TRBJ2-7, with 10 bases that match TRBD2. The CDR3 loop spans 16 amino acids. V lost 5 bases to trimming and J lost 6 bases; unmatched junction nucleotides: 13. Germline-derived CDR1 and CDR2 are MDHEN and SYDVKM. CDR3 coding DNA: TGTGCCAGCAGTCGAGGGGGAGCGGGAGGGCCAGGCGAGCAGTACTTC. Translated: CASSRGGAGGPGEQYF.

This clonotype has only a few counts. The gene calls are TRBV5-1 and TRBJ2-7, with D unclear. Trimming left V 0 bases short and J 5 bases short, with 12 bases between. The CDR3 loop spans 14 amino acids. Germline loops: CDR1 SGHRS, CDR2 YFSETQ. CDR3 region: CASSLVGSGHEQYF. The CDR3 DNA follows: TGCGCCAGCAGCTTGGTGGGATCTGGACACGAGCAGTACTTC.